Shown below are 8 T cell receptor beta chains from a single sample sequenced in a study of OX40 agonist ivuxolimab in advanced cancers. The method was immunoSEQ multiplex PCR; TCRdb's version includes in-frame clones alone and lacks a portion of them. The table includes some 57,000 clones, about 90% detected once. The input for sequencing was CD4+ or CD8+ T cells sorted from blood, taken in a trial of the OX40 agonist ivuxolimab. The origin of the receptors is an adult with an advanced solid tumor such as melanoma, head and neck, liver or kidney cancer.

This chain links TRBV4-1 with TRBJ2-3; 13 bases align to TRBD2. J gave up 5 bases and V 2 bases, and 4 bases lay outside the gene matches. The length of the CDR3 is 16 residues. From germline, CDR1 is MGHRA and CDR2 YSYEKL. The CDR3 DNA follows: TGCGCCAGCAGCCAATGGACTAGCGGGAGAGGAGATACGCAGTATTTT. Protein sequence: CASSQWTSGRGDTQYF.

This clone was recorded only once. The V gene is TRBV10-3, the J gene TRBJ1-5; D not resolved. With 7 bases removed from V and 4 bases from J, the gap between germline ends came to 11 bases. Germline CDR1 reads ENHRY; CDR2 reads SYGVKD. The CDR3 has 13 residues. The CDR3 region has the DNA TGTGCCATCACCCAAGATTTGAATCAGCCCCAGCATTTT. It specifies CAITQDLNQPQHF.

The chain joins TRBV28 to TRBJ2-2; D gene unclear. The CDR3 loop spans 15 amino acids. Germline V lookup: CDR1 MDHEN, CDR2 SYDVKM. Trimming pared 8 bases from V and 0 bases from J, leaving 13 bases between. The DNA for the CDR3 is TGTGCCAGCGTCCCTTGGGGATCGAACACCGGGGAGCTGTTTTTT. It is translated as CASVPWGSNTGELFF.

J is TRBJ2-1 and V is TRBV5-4, with D tentatively TRBD1 (5 bases). V was cut by 1 base and J by 5 bases, with 10 bases left in between. This CDR3 spans 14 amino acids. Germline values: CDR1 SGHNT, CDR2 YYREEE (reference sequence). Here the CDR3 DNA reads TGTGCCAGCAGCTTGACAGGCCACCACAATGAGCAGTTCTTC. Residues: CASSLTGHHNEQFF.

The chain carries TRBV5-1 and TRBJ1-1; D unclear. The germline gives CDR1 SGHRS, CDR2 YFSETQ. The CDR3 spans 13 residues. The V and J ends lost 4 bases and 1 base respectively, with 8 bases between them. The CDR3 sequence is CASSRAANTEAFF. The CDR3 DNA sequence: TGCGCCAGCAGCCGGGCAGCGAACACTGAAGCTTTCTTT.

The chain is built from TRBV28 and TRBJ2-2, with D possibly matching TRBD2 (6 bases). This CDR3 is 16 amino acids long. Trimming cost V 5 bases and J 4 bases, with 17 bases left between them. Germline V gives CDR1 MDHEN, CDR2 SYDVKM. CDR3 sequence reads: CASSPPGVAGTGELFF. For the CDR3, the DNA is TGTGCCAGCAGTCCCCCGGGGGTGGCGGGCACCGGGGAGCTGTTTTTT.

This clone was found once. The V call is TRBV11-2, the J call TRBJ1-4, with 7 bases identical to TRBD1. Germline assignment: CDR1 SGHAT and CDR2 FQNNGV. The CDR3 extends over 15 amino acids. Trimming took 5 bases from V and 8 from J; bases not matched to a gene: 11. As DNA, the CDR3 is TGTGCCAGCAGCCAGTTAAGACAGGGCGGGGAAAAACTGTTTTTT. This encodes CASSQLRQGGEKLFF.

The J gene is TRBJ2-7, the V gene TRBV6-1; 12 positions match TRBD1. Per germline, CDR1 MNHNS and CDR2 SASEGT. Trimming cost V 4 bases and J 4 bases; bases outside gene matches: 5. The CDR3 runs to 15 residues. The chain's CDR3 is CASSVGTGGVYEQYF. The DNA for the CDR3 is TGTGCCAGCAGTGTAGGGACAGGGGGCGTTTACGAGCAGTACTTC.